Detailed here is one T cell receptor beta chain. The same CDR3 arises from other DNA sequences in this sample as well. These data originate in a study of T cell responses to AZD1222 COVID-19 vaccine. Here immunoSEQ multiplex PCR was the method, and the copy in TCRdb shows in-frame clones only, minus some. The sample has about 110,000 clones, more than 70% seen once. The CDR3 consists of 14 residues. CDR1 LNHDA and CDR2 SQIVND come from the germline V gene (reference sequence). V lost 6 bases to trimming and J lost 4 bases, with 12 bases between them. The chain recombines TRBV19 with TRBJ2-2, with D possibly being TRBD1 or TRBD2 (6 bases each). The receptor was isolated from an adult who received the AZD1222 COVID-19 vaccine. The input for sequencing was peripheral blood, taken 28 days after the second AZD1222 dose. DNA for the CDR3: TGTGCCAGTAGAGAGGGGGGCAGCACCGGGGAGCTGTTTTTT. It codes for CASREGGSTGELFF.